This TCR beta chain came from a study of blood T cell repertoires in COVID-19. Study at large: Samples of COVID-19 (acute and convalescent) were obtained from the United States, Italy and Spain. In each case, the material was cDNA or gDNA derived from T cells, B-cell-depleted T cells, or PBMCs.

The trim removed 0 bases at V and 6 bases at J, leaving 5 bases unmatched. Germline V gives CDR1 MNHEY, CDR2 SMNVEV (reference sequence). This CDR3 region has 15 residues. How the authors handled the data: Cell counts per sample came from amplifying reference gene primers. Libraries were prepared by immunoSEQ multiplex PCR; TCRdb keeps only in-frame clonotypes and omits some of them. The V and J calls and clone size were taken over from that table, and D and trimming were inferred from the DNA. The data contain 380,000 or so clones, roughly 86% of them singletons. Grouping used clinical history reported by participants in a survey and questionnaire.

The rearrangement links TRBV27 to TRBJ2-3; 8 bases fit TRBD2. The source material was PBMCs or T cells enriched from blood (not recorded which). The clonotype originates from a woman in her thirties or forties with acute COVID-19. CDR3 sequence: CASSLSQGLVDTQYF. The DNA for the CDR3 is TGTGCCAGCAGTTTATCTCAGGGACTAGTTGATACGCAGTATTTT.